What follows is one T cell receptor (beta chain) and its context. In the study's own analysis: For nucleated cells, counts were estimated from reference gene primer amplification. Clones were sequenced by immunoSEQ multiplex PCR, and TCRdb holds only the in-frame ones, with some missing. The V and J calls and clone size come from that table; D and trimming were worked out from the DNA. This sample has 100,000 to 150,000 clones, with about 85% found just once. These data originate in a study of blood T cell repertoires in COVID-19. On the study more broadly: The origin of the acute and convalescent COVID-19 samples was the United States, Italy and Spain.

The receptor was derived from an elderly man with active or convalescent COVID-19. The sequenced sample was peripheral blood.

The CDR3 region has the DNA TGTGCCAGCAGCGTAGCTCGGGGGACCGGGACAGGGGAGACCCAGTACTTC. Protein sequence: CASSVARGTGTGETQYF. This chain joins TRBV9 and TRBJ2-5; 9 positions agree with TRBD1. Germline V CDR1 and CDR2: SGDLS, YYNGEE. The CDR3 has 17 amino acids. V shed 0 bases, J shed 5 bases, and the junction held 11 bases outside the gene matches.